The rows below give T cell receptor beta chains drawn from one sample of a study of cytomegalovirus exposure and HLA in healthy donors. Sequencing used immunoSEQ multiplex PCR; TCRdb keeps in-frame clones, though not all of them. The sample lists nearly 110,000 clones; around 78% were seen once. Sequenced material: PBMCs. The receptors were sampled from a man aged 25-40 years in good health and CMV-seronegative. Each CDR3 is given without its conserved first and last residue.

TRBV6-5	TRBJ1-1	ASSTGNTEAF
TRBV18	TRBJ2-1	ASSPPLAGRPQSYNEQF
TRBV19	TRBJ2-3	ASRTSGTSTDTQY
TRBV6-5	TRBJ1-5	ASSEAREPQH
TRBV6-6	TRBJ1-2	ASSFAGAVYGYT
TRBV9	TRBJ1-2	ASSVSRADLLYGYT
TRBV5-1	TRBJ2-3	ASSLLTSTDTQY
TRBV18	TRBJ2-3	ASSPTKGTDTQY
TRBV5-1	TRBJ2-7	ASSLAAPGGYEQY
TRBV19	TRBJ2-3	ASSIRTDTQY
TRBV7-9	TRBJ2-7	SSSRDRGGDEQY
TRBV9	TRBJ1-1	ASSVVGTGTGNSEAF
TRBV6-5	TRBJ1-5	ASSSLQGIGQPQH
TRBV5-1	TRBJ2-5	ASSLGLAYETQY
TRBV6-6	-	ASSPQGNEQY
TRBV28	TRBJ1-5	ASTSPEGVNQPQH
TRBV5-4	TRBJ1-1	ASSFRGTEAF
TRBV4-1	TRBJ2-5	ASKGGGDARETQY
TRBV28	TRBJ2-7	ASTLGGPTRYEQY
TRBV5-1	TRBJ2-7	ASARGLPSSYEQY
TRBV6-5	TRBJ1-3	ASSYTDRGNTIY
TRBV5-6	TRBJ1-6	ASSLVGQGTDSYNSPLH